This TCR beta chain emerged from a study of cytomegalovirus exposure and HLA in healthy donors. Broader study findings: Some segments of the V type, notably TRBV6-2 and TRBV6-3, were excluded as indistinguishable. By HLA locus, TCR association rates varied in a later analysis, with DRB1 showing the most and HLA-C the fewest. The investigators catalogued 150 to 200 TCR beta chains as cytomegalovirus-associated. No immune exposure information besides CMV serostatus was available.

60 Vbeta and 13 Jbeta primers were used in PCR. This table comes from immunoSEQ multiplex PCR, and its TCRdb copy is limited to in-frame clones, with some not included. The profile shows about 150,000 clones, roughly three fifths of them singletons. This clone has just a few counts. What it binds is not known. Germline V gene data show CDR1 as LGHNA and CDR2 as YSLEER. V lost 0 bases and J 0 bases, leaving 8 bases between the germline ends. This CDR3 spans 15 amino acids. This receptor was identified in a male donor in good health and CMV-seronegative. Sequences were obtained from PBMCs. V and J are TRBV4-3 and TRBJ1-1, with D unresolved. Here the CDR3 reads CASSQDRSLNTEAFF. In DNA, the CDR3 is TGCGCCAGCAGCCAAGATCGGAGTCTGAACACTGAAGCTTTCTTT.